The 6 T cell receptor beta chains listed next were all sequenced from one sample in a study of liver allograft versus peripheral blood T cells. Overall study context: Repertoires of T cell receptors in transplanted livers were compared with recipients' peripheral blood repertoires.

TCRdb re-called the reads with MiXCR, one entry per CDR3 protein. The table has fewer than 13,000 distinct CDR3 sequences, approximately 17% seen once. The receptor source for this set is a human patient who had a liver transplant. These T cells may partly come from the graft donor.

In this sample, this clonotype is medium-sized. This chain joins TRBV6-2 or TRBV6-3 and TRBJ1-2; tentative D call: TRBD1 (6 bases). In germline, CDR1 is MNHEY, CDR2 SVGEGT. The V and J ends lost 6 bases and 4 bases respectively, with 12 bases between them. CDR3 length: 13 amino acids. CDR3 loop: CASREVGGYGYTF. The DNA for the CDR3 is TGTGCCAGCAGGGAAGTAGGGGGCTATGGCTACACCTTC.

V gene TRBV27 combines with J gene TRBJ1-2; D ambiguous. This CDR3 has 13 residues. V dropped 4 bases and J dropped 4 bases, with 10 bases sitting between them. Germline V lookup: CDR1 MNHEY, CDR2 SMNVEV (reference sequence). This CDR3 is CASSYHGPYGYTF. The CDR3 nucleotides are TGTGCCAGCAGTTACCACGGACCCTATGGCTACACCTTC.

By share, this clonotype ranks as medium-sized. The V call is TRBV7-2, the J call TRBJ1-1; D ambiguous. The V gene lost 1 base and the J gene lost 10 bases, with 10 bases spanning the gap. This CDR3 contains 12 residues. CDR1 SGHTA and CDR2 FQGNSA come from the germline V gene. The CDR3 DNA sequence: TGTGCCAGCAGCTTAGGGCCTTGGGGAGCTTTCTTT. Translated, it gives CASSLGPWGAFF.

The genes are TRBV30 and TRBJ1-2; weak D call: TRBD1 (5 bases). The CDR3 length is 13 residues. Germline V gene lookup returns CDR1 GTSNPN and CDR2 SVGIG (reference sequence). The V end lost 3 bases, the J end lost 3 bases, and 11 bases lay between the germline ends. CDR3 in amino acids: CAWRQGGDYGYTF. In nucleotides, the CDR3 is TGTGCCTGGAGGCAGGGTGGGGACTATGGCTACACCTTC.

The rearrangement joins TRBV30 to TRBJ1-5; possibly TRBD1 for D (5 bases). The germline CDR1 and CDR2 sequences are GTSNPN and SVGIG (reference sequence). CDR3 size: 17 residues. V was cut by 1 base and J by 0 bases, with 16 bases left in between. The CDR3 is CAWSAGRDLYSNQPQHF. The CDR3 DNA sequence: TGTGCCTGGAGTGCGGGTAGGGACCTTTATAGCAATCAGCCCCAGCATTTT.

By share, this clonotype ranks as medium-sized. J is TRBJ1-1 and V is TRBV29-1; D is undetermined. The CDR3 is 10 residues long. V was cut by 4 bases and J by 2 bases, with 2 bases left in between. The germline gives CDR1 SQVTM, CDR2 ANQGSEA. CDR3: CSVGNTEAFF. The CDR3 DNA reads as TGCAGCGTTGGCAACACTGAAGCTTTCTTT.